This T cell receptor beta chain was obtained from a study of cytomegalovirus exposure and HLA in healthy donors. Overall study results and limits: Altogether, 160 or so TCR beta chains were recorded as cytomegalovirus-associated. Per published reports, the classifier diagnosed cytomegalovirus status with high specificity and sensitivity. One later analysis, an examination of the 100 to 150 validation repertoires, found that first-cohort TCR clusters tended to co-occur in them.

Some clones are missing from TCRdb's copy, which holds only in-frame ones; the method was immunoSEQ multiplex PCR. Here the sample spans about 270,000 clones, 86% being singletons. Germline V gives CDR1 MNHEY, CDR2 SVGAGI. Trimming took off 4 bases at V and 4 bases at J, with 10 bases between the two ends. The CDR3 is 14 amino acids. This clone was seen only once. Its specificity is not known. The sequence was collected from a woman in her late teens or twenties in good health and CMV-seronegative. The sequenced sample consisted of PBMCs. The V gene is TRBV6-5, the J gene TRBJ2-2; D perhaps matches TRBD2 (5 bases). In DNA, the CDR3 is TGTGCCAGCAGTTCTTTGAGCGGCACCGGGGAGCTGTTTTTT. Amino acids: CASSSLSGTGELFF.